This TCR beta chain was documented in a study of blood T cell repertoires in COVID-19. On the study more broadly: The United States, Italy and Spain supplied acute and convalescent COVID-19 samples. From T cells, B-cell-depleted T cells, or PBMCs came the material, which was cDNA or gDNA.

This clone has a single count. In the original processing: The authors estimated nucleated cell counts from reference gene primer amplification. Measured with immunoSEQ multiplex PCR; TCRdb has only the in-frame clones, and not every one. That table furnishes V, J and clone size, whereas the DNA furnished D and trimming. The sample carries about 310,000 clones, approximately 85% recorded once. Between the trimmed V and J ends, which lost 4 bases and 4 bases, there was a span of 11 bases. This CDR3 spans 13 amino acids. Germline CDR1 and CDR2: GTSNPN and SVGIG (reference sequence). V usage is TRBV30 and J usage is TRBJ2-1, with a weak D call TRBD1 (6 bases). The sample consisted of PBMCs or T cells enriched from blood (not recorded which). This clonotype originated in a man in his thirties or forties who had recovered from COVID-19. The DNA for the CDR3 is TGTGCCTGGAACCAGGGGTGGTACAATGAGCAGTTCTTC. Its protein is CAWNQGWYNEQFF.